One and the same sample provided the 23 T cell receptor beta chains below, sequenced in a study of T cell responses to AZD1222 COVID-19 vaccine. Clones were read by immunoSEQ multiplex PCR, and TCRdb kept only the in-frame ones, dropping some. The sample includes 90,000 to 120,000 clones, about 94% of them seen just once. Source: peripheral blood, taken on day 0 of AZD1222 vaccination. The receptors were sampled from an adult in good health.

This clone has a single count. The rearrangement links TRBV5-1 to TRBJ2-3, with 7 bases that match TRBD1. The CDR3 covers 14 residues. V shed 4 bases, J shed 0 bases, and the junction held 2 bases outside the gene matches. CDR1 and CDR2 (germline): SGHRS, YFSETQ. The CDR3 DNA is TGCGCCAGCAGCACACAGGGGAGCACAGATACGCAGTATTTT. This codes for CASSTQGSTDTQYF.

The chain recombines TRBV11-3 with TRBJ2-1; TRBD2 matches 7 bases. This CDR3 is built from 14 residues. Trimming removed 8 bases from V and 5 bases from J; junction bases left unmatched: 9. Germline assignment: CDR1 SGHNT and CDR2 YENEEA. CDR3 bases: TGTGCCAGCTCTTCGGAGCTAGCGGACAATGAGCAGTTCTTC. Protein sequence: CASSSELADNEQFF.

This clone was counted between two and nine times. The CDR3 region is CASSQGHEQFF. CDR3 sequence (DNA): TGTGCCAGCAGCCAGGGCCATGAGCAGTTCTTC. V gene TRBV5-8 combines with J gene TRBJ2-1, with D possibly matching TRBD1 (5 bases). Germline CDR1 and CDR2: SGHTS and YDEGEE. The length of the CDR3 is 11 residues. V dropped 4 bases and J dropped 8 bases, with 7 bases sitting between them.

J is TRBJ1-1 and V is TRBV6-5; no definite D call. The V and J ends lost 6 bases and 2 bases respectively, with 10 bases between them. CDR1 is MNHEY, CDR2 SVGAGI, per germline. The CDR3 consists of 13 residues. The CDR3 region has the DNA TGTGCCAGCAGCTCGGGGATAAACACTGAAGCTTTCTTT. Protein sequence: CASSSGINTEAFF.

The J gene is TRBJ1-2, the V gene TRBV29-1, with TRBD1 matching over 9 bases. Germline V gene sequence: CDR1 SQVTM, CDR2 ANQGSEA. Trimming took 5 bases from V and 4 from J; bases not matched to a gene: 8. The CDR3 covers 14 residues. Written as DNA, the CDR3 is TGCAGCGTTCAGACAGGGGGGCTGGCCTATGGCTACACCTTC. Its protein is CSVQTGGLAYGYTF. The full variable domain, in which reference TRBV29-1 and TRBJ1-2 provide the parts outside the CDR3, is SAVISQKPSRDICQRGTSLTIQCQVDSQVTMMFWYRQQPGQSLTLIATANQGSEATYESGFVIDKFPISRPNLTFSTLTVSNMSPEDSSIYLCSVQTGGLAYGYTFGSGTRLTVV.

The chain employs TRBV7-9 and TRBJ1-5; the match to TRBD1 covers 8 bases. The CDR3 totals 16 residues. J lost 4 bases, V lost 3 bases, and 8 bases had no gene match. CDR1 and CDR2 (germline): SEHNR, FQNEAQ (reference sequence). The CDR3 DNA reads TGTGCCAGCAGCTTGCAGGGGGCATTGGGAAATCAGCCCCAGCATTTT. As protein: CASSLQGALGNQPQHF.

This rearrangement joins TRBV6-2 or TRBV6-3 to TRBJ1-1, with D tentatively TRBD1 (5 bases). In germline, CDR1 is MNHEY, CDR2 SVGEGT. The CDR3 length is 14 residues. Trimming stripped 2 bases from V and 5 bases from J, with 12 bases between. CDR3 DNA sequence: TGTGCCAGCAGTTACCTCGACAGATGGACTGAAGCTTTCTTT. As protein: CASSYLDRWTEAFF.

The chain is built from TRBV6-5 and TRBJ1-2; 7 nucleotides match TRBD1. This CDR3 comprises 14 residues. Trimming at V came to 6 bases and at J to 4 bases, leaving 8 bases not matched to a gene. Germline lookup yields CDR1 MNHEY and CDR2 SVGAGI. CDR3: CASSKTGLVYGYTF. For the CDR3, the DNA is TGTGCCAGCAGCAAGACAGGGCTTGTCTATGGCTACACCTTC.

V gene TRBV2 combines with J gene TRBJ2-3; D is unclear. V was cut by 8 bases and J by 10 bases, with 19 bases left in between. In germline, CDR1 is SNHLY, CDR2 FYNNEI. This CDR3 has 13 amino acids. CDR3 loop: CASGLIESYAQYF. The DNA for the CDR3 is TGTGCCAGCGGCCTGATCGAATCCTACGCGCAGTATTTT.

The chain has TRBV28 and TRBJ1-2; 8 nucleotides agree with TRBD1. Germline CDR1 reads MDHEN; CDR2 reads SYDVKM. CDR3 length: 14 residues. Trimming took 3 bases from V and 6 from J; bases not matched to a gene: 6. CDR3 sequence (DNA): TGTGCCAGCAGTTTGGTGGACAGGGAGGATGGCTACACCTTC. It encodes CASSLVDREDGYTF.

This chain links TRBV5-4 with TRBJ2-1, with 8 bases that match TRBD2. Trimming at V came to 3 bases and at J to 10 bases, leaving 15 bases not matched to a gene. The CDR3 totals 16 residues. Germline V lookup: CDR1 SGHNT, CDR2 YYREEE (reference sequence). The CDR3 spells CASSWPTSVVSGEQFF. In DNA, the CDR3 is TGTGCCAGCAGCTGGCCGACTAGCGTCGTTTCAGGGGAGCAGTTCTTC.

CDR3 residues: CATSPGLAGPTDTQYF. The CDR3 DNA sequence: TGTGCCACCAGTCCCGGTCTAGCGGGACCCACAGATACGCAGTATTTT. The V gene is TRBV24-1, the J gene TRBJ2-3, with 9 bases identical to TRBD2. The length of the CDR3 is 16 residues. V gave up 6 bases and J gave up 2 bases; unmatched junction bases: 8. CDR1 is KGHDR, CDR2 SFDVKD, per germline.

This clone was found once. V is TRBV7-2 and J is TRBJ2-4; D unclear. This CDR3 is built from 11 residues. The V and J ends lost 1 base and 15 bases respectively, with 10 bases between them. Germline CDR1 and CDR2: SGHTA and FQGNSA. The CDR3 DNA is TGTGCCAGCAGCTTAGACACGTCCGTGTACTTC. This translates into CASSLDTSVYF.

The chain couples TRBV7-2 to TRBJ1-1; D uncertain. Germline V CDR1 and CDR2: SGHTA, FQGNSA. The CDR3 totals 13 residues. Trimming shortened V by 7 bases and J by 4 bases, and 13 bases separated the two germline ends. The CDR3 loop is CASTRLRGTEAFF. DNA of the CDR3: TGTGCCAGCACCCGCCTTCGAGGCACTGAAGCTTTCTTT. Drawing the rest from reference TRBV7-2 and TRBJ1-1, the complete variable domain is GAGVSQSPSNKVTEKGKDVELRCDPISGHTALYWYRQSLGQGLEFLIYFQGNSAPDKSGLPSDRFSAERTGGSVSTLTIQRTQQEDSAVYLCASTRLRGTEAFFGQGTRLTVV.

CDR3 loop: CASSGPKPYEQYF. DNA of the CDR3: TGTGCCAGCAGTGGGCCAAAACCTTACGAGCAGTACTTC. The genes are TRBV2 and TRBJ2-7, with D hard to call. Germline V lookup: CDR1 SNHLY, CDR2 FYNNEI. The germline V and J ends were trimmed by 4 bases and 4 bases, with 11 bases remaining between them. The CDR3 sequence is 13 residues long. The full variable domain, with the rest looked up from reference TRBV2 and TRBJ2-7, is EPEVTQTPSHQVTQMGQEVILRCVPISNHLYFYWYRQILGQKVEFLVSFYNNEISEKSEIFDDQFSVERPDGSNFTLKIRSTKLEDSAMYFCASSGPKPYEQYFGPGTRLTVT.

This chain joins TRBV19 and TRBJ2-1, with D perhaps given as TRBD1 or TRBD2 (5 bases each). Trimming pared 0 bases from V and 8 bases from J, leaving 26 bases between. This CDR3 region has 19 residues. Germline CDR1 is LNHDA and CDR2 is SQIVND (reference sequence). CDR3 loop: CASSIDVGRTGRGRDEQFF. Written as DNA, the CDR3 is TGTGCCAGTAGTATAGATGTGGGGCGAACGGGCCGGGGTAGGGATGAGCAGTTCTTC. Variable domain in full (rest from reference TRBV19 and TRBJ2-1): DGGITQSPKYLFRKEGQNVTLSCEQNLNHDAMYWYRQDPGQGLRLIYYSQIVNDFQKGDIAEGYSVSREKKESFPLTVTSAQKNPTAFYLCASSIDVGRTGRGRDEQFFGPGTRLTVL.

The chain recombines TRBV27 with TRBJ1-5; D gene ambiguous. Trimming removed 5 bases from V and 5 bases from J, with 13 bases in between. CDR1 is MNHEY and CDR2 is SMNVEV in the germline V gene (reference sequence). This CDR3 region has 14 residues. Here the CDR3 DNA reads TGTGCCAGCAGTCACGGCCGGGGAGATCAGCCCCAGCATTTT. This encodes CASSHGRGDQPQHF.

This chain connects TRBV19 to TRBJ1-5; D call uncertain. This CDR3 is 15 amino acids long. The ends were cut back, 5 bases at V and 2 bases at J, with 13 bases in the middle. CDR1 is LNHDA, CDR2 SQIVND, per germline (reference sequence). CDR3 in DNA: TGTGCCAGTAGTTTAACCCCCTCCGGCAATCAGCCCCAGCATTTT. This codes for CASSLTPSGNQPQHF.

CDR3 protein: CASSLTGVGTEAFF. The CDR3 coding sequence is TGTGCCAGCAGTCTAACAGGGGTGGGTACTGAAGCTTTCTTT. The chain links TRBV27 to TRBJ1-1, with 7 bases aligning to TRBD1. This CDR3 comprises 14 residues. Germline trimming cut 5 bases from V and 5 bases from J; bases unmatched to any gene: 8. Per germline, CDR1 MNHEY and CDR2 SMNVEV (reference sequence).

The J gene is TRBJ1-1, the V gene TRBV7-9; D is uncertain. The CDR3 spans 13 residues. V lost 9 bases, J lost 2 bases, and 13 bases lay in between. Germline V lookup: CDR1 SEHNR, CDR2 FQNEAQ (reference sequence). The CDR3, as DNA: TGTGCCAGTACGGCACAAACTAACACTGAAGCTTTCTTT. This sequence encodes CASTAQTNTEAFF.

The CDR3 sequence: CAISAFEAGSNTEAFF. The DNA for the CDR3 is TGTGCCATCAGTGCTTTCGAAGCAGGATCGAACACTGAAGCTTTCTTT. The chain carries TRBV10-3 and TRBJ1-1, with D uncertain. CDR1 is ENHRY, CDR2 SYGVKD, per germline. V was clipped by 4 bases and J by 1 base, with 16 bases between them. The CDR3 is 16 amino acids.

The rearrangement uses TRBV7-3 and TRBJ2-5, with a weak D call TRBD1 (6 bases). V was clipped by 5 bases and J by 9 bases, with 22 bases between them. This CDR3 region has 15 residues. CDR1 is SGHTA and CDR2 is FQGTGA in the germline V gene. The CDR3 nucleotides are TGTGCCAGCAGCCTAGGGGACAATGGACCGGGGCCCCAGTACTTC. This translates into CASSLGDNGPGPQYF.

V usage is TRBV27 and J usage is TRBJ1-2; D remains unclear. This CDR3 contains 18 residues. Germline lookup yields CDR1 MNHEY and CDR2 SMNVEV (reference sequence). V lost 8 bases, J lost 5 bases, and 30 bases lay in between. DNA of the CDR3: TGTGCCAGCTGCCCGCTCCATCTGAGGGAACAGTCGAGTTATGGCTACACCTTC. Protein product: CASCPLHLREQSSYGYTF.